The 5 T cell receptor beta chains below all came from one sample that was sequenced in a study of identical twins. Each CDR3 protein is one row after TCRdb ran MiXCR on the 5' RACE reads. Here the sample spans about 530,000 distinct CDR3 sequences, roughly 15% being singletons. The sample was also reused in another study, on yellow fever vaccine responses in identical twins.

The sequenced sample was CD4+ T cells sorted from blood. These receptors were obtained from a woman between 18 and 29 years old in good health.

The rearrangement links TRBV5-3 to TRBJ1-1; D not certain. TRBV5-3 qualifies as an ORF whose function is uncertain. The V and J ends lost 8 bases and 8 bases respectively, with 16 bases between them. CDR3 size: 12 residues. CDR3 region: CASSPGLAEAFF. CDR3 bases: TGTGCCAGCAGCCCTGGGCTCGCCGAAGCTTTCTTT.

This clonotype was detected many times. V gene TRBV20-1 combines with J gene TRBJ1-5; D is uncertain. This CDR3 has 12 amino acids. V lost 3 bases and J lost 0, with 3 bases in between. The germline V gene encodes CDR1 DFQATT and CDR2 SNEGSKA (reference sequence). This CDR3 reads CSARHSNQPQHF. The CDR3 DNA reads as TGCAGTGCTAGGCATAGCAATCAGCCCCAGCATTTT.

This chain uses TRBV5-1 with TRBJ2-3; 15 positions agree with TRBD2. J gave up 0 bases and V 0 bases, and 5 bases lay outside the gene matches. The V gene's germline CDR1 is SGHRS and CDR2 YFSETQ. The CDR3 is 19 residues long. The CDR3 reads CASSLEGLAGGSSTDTQYF. CDR3 DNA sequence: TGCGCCAGCAGCTTGGAGGGACTAGCGGGAGGTTCTAGCACAGATACGCAGTATTTT.

The CDR3 protein is CASSLVAGGTRNEQFF. CDR3 in DNA: TGTGCCAGCAGCTTGGTCGCGGGGGGGACTCGTAATGAGCAGTTCTTC. The rearrangement links TRBV5-5 to TRBJ2-1; 9 nucleotides match TRBD2. The CDR3 runs to 16 residues. Trimming took 0 bases from V and 7 from J; bases not matched to a gene: 8. CDR1 and CDR2 (germline): SGHKS, YYEKEE (reference sequence).

This chain uses TRBV6-5 with TRBJ2-7, with 8 bases that match TRBD1. V lost 1 base and J lost 2; bases outside the gene matches: 1. Germline lookup yields CDR1 MNHEY and CDR2 SVGAGI. The CDR3 consists of 14 residues. CDR3: CASSYWTGPYEQYF. The DNA for the CDR3 is TGTGCCAGCAGTTACTGGACAGGGCCCTACGAGCAGTACTTC.